This entry lists 15 T cell receptor beta chains sequenced from one sample in a study of T cell repertoires in aging, cancer and after chemotherapy. The template was genomic DNA from peripheral blood, not RNA. A mixed TRB-A/B primer pool amplified rearranged TRB by multiplex touch-down PCR. TCRdb passed the multiplex PCR reads through MiXCR, listing each CDR3 protein once. The profile shows 11,000 or so distinct CDR3 sequences, 20% to 30% of them singletons. Material for sequencing was blood. These receptors were collected from a human donor in good health.

By its share, this clonotype is medium-sized. The J gene is TRBJ2-1, the V gene TRBV19; tentative D call: TRBD1 (5 bases). Between the trimmed V and J ends, which lost 0 bases and 6 bases, there was a span of 9 bases. Germline lookup yields CDR1 LNHDA and CDR2 SQIVND (reference sequence). CDR3 length: 14 amino acids. CDR3 sequence: CASSIDRVVNEQFF. The DNA of the CDR3 is TGTGCCAGTAGTATAGACAGGGTGGTCAATGAGCAGTTCTTC. Complete variable domain (other parts from reference TRBV19 and TRBJ2-1): DGGITQSPKYLFRKEGQNVTLSCEQNLNHDAMYWYRQDPGQGLRLIYYSQIVNDFQKGDIAEGYSVSREKKESFPLTVTSAQKNPTAFYLCASSIDRVVNEQFFGPGTRLTVL.

By share, this clonotype ranks as medium-sized (0.01 to 0.1%). This chain connects TRBV7-2 to TRBJ2-4; maybe TRBD2 (5 bases). Germline V gene sequence: CDR1 SGHTA, CDR2 FQGNSA. The CDR3 spans 19 residues. V was cut by 0 bases and J by 0 bases, with 18 bases left in between. CDR3 DNA: TGTGCCAGCAGCTTAGCGCGGGTCCAAGGTACGTCAGCCAAAAACATTCAGTACTTC. Translated, it gives CASSLARVQGTSAKNIQYF.

This clonotype was observed a few times. This chain uses TRBV7-9 with TRBJ1-1, with 7 bases fitting TRBD1. With 2 bases clipped from V and 2 bases from J, the junction kept 5 bases outside the gene matches. The CDR3 length is 15 residues. Per the germline V gene, CDR1 is SEHNR and CDR2 is FQNEAQ (reference sequence). This CDR3 is CASSLQGGGNTEAFF. In nucleotides, the CDR3 is TGTGCCAGCAGCTTACAGGGGGGGGGAAACACTGAAGCTTTCTTT. The full variable domain, its missing parts supplied by reference TRBV7-9 and TRBJ1-1, is DTGVSQNPRHKITKRGQNVTFRCDPISEHNRLYWYRQTLGQGPEFLTYFQNEAQLEKSRLLSDRFSAERPKGSFSTLEIQRTEQGDSAMYLCASSLQGGGNTEAFFGQGTRLTVV.

The chain uses TRBV12-3 or TRBV12-4 and TRBJ2-7; D gene ambiguous. Trimming removed 2 bases at V and 2 bases at J, with 7 bases between. The CDR3 totals 13 residues. CDR3 DNA: TGTGCCAGCAGTTTACAGCAGCCCTACGAGCAGTACTTC. This sequence encodes CASSLQQPYEQYF.

This clonotype turned up a few times. As DNA, the CDR3 is TGTGCCAGCAGTTTTCGGCAGTACGGGACTAGCGGGGGGGCCCCCCCGTTCTTC. Translation gives CASSFRQYGTSGGAPPFF. V usage is TRBV12-3 or TRBV12-4 and J usage is TRBJ2-1; the match to TRBD2 covers 16 bases. The CDR3 extends over 18 amino acids. Trimming cost V 3 bases and J 15 bases; bases outside gene matches: 17.

The rearrangement links TRBV12-3 or TRBV12-4 to TRBJ1-2, with D perhaps TRBD1 (5 bases). This CDR3 has 13 amino acids. V shed 5 bases and J shed 6 bases, with 13 bases lying between them. CDR3 loop: CASSPSPRDGYTF. CDR3 DNA sequence: TGTGCCAGCAGTCCCAGTCCCAGGGATGGCTACACCTTC.

This clonotype was detected only a few times. The chain joins TRBV6-6 to TRBJ2-3, with 13 bases fitting TRBD2. The junction had 2 bases not matched to a gene; V was cut back by 2 bases and J by 6 bases. The CDR3 totals 15 residues. CDR1 and CDR2 from the germline V gene are MNHNY and SVGAGI (reference sequence). CDR3 sequence: CASSYGTSGADTQYF. DNA of the CDR3: TGTGCCAGCAGTTACGGGACTAGCGGGGCGGATACGCAGTATTTT.

This rearrangement joins TRBV7-2 to TRBJ2-7; 7 bases line up with TRBD1. This CDR3 comprises 14 residues. The junction had 7 bases not matched to a gene; V was cut back by 3 bases and J by 5 bases. CDR1 SGHTA and CDR2 FQGNSA come from the germline V gene. CDR3 in amino acids: CASSFNVGQNEQYF. The DNA for the CDR3 is TGTGCCAGCAGCTTTAATGTGGGACAGAACGAGCAGTACTTC.

This sequence joins TRBV9 and TRBJ2-7, with 9 bases identical to TRBD1. V lost 4 bases and J lost 1; bases outside the gene matches: 6. The germline V gene has CDR1 SGDLS and CDR2 YYNGEE. This CDR3 is 15 amino acids long. CDR3 residues: CASSPHRGLSYEQYF. The DNA for the CDR3 is TGTGCCAGCAGCCCCCACAGGGGGCTATCCTACGAGCAGTACTTC.

DNA of the CDR3: TGTGCCAGCAGCCCGGGACAGTCACAATACTCTGGAAACACCATATATTTT. Translated: CASSPGQSQYSGNTIYF. The genes are TRBV5-5 and TRBJ1-3, with TRBD1 identical over 7 bases. CDR1 is SGHKS, CDR2 YYEKEE, per germline (reference sequence). The CDR3 length is 17 residues. After removal of 4 bases from V and 0 bases from J, the junction contained 10 bases not matched to a gene.

This clonotype is deemed medium-sized. The V gene is TRBV6-5, the J gene TRBJ1-1; D is ambiguous. Germline CDR1 and CDR2: MNHEY and SVGAGI. Trimming shortened V by 4 bases and J by 5 bases, and 17 bases separated the two germline ends. The CDR3 has 15 amino acids. The CDR3 is CASSLLLGMGTEAFF. CDR3 coding DNA: TGTGCCAGCAGTTTACTCCTGGGAATGGGGACTGAAGCTTTCTTT.

This clonotype was detected only a few times. This chain connects TRBV6-6 to TRBJ1-5, with D hard to call. CDR1 is MNHNY and CDR2 is SVGAGI in the germline V gene (reference sequence). Trimming took 6 bases from V and 4 from J, leaving 7 bases between them. The CDR3 contains 12 residues. This CDR3 is CASSRNNQPQHF. The CDR3 DNA sequence: TGTGCCAGCAGCCGAAATAATCAGCCCCAGCATTTT.

Comments on this clonotype: A read error may explain this, as a much larger clone is one base away. The rearrangement joins TRBV11-1 to TRBJ2-3; possibly TRBD2 for D (5 bases). Germline V gene sequence: CDR1 SGHAT, CDR2 FQDESV (reference sequence). The V end lost 7 bases, the J end lost 0 bases, and 14 bases lay between the germline ends. This CDR3 comprises 15 residues. Written as DNA, the CDR3 is TGTGCCAGCAACTTGAACGGGGTCAGCACAGATACGCAGTATTTT. It specifies CASNLNGVSTDTQYF.

The chain carries TRBV12-3 or TRBV12-4 and TRBJ2-7, with D perhaps given as TRBD1 or TRBD2 (5 bases each). Deletions cut 5 bases from V and 2 bases from J, with 19 bases between. This CDR3 region has 16 residues. The CDR3 loop reads CASSTLKGRGPYEQYF. The CDR3 DNA reads TGTGCCAGCAGTACCCTGAAGGGAAGGGGACCCTACGAGCAGTACTTC.

V gene TRBV27 combines with J gene TRBJ2-3; TRBD1 is a possible D gene (5 bases). Germline V gives CDR1 MNHEY, CDR2 SMNVEV (reference sequence). CDR3 length: 15 amino acids. V was trimmed by 3 bases and J by 4 bases, leaving 14 bases between them. DNA of the CDR3: TGTGCCAGCAGTTTCCTTGGGGCTGCCCCAGATACGCAGTATTTT. Translating gives CASSFLGAAPDTQYF.